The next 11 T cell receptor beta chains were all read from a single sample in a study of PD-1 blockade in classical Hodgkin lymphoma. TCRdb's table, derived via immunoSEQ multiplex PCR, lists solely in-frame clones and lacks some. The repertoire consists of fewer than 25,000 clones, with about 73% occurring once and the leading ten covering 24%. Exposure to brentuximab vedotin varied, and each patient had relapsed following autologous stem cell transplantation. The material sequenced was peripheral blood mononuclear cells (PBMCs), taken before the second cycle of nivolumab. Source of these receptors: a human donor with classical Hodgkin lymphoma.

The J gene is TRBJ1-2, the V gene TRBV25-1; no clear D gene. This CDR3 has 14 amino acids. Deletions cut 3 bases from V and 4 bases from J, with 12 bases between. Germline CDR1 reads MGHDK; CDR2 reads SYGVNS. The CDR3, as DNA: TGTGCCAGCAGTGAGGTGGGAGTGGGCTATGGCTACACCTTC. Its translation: CASSEVGVGYGYTF.

CDR3 nucleotide sequence: TGTGCCAGCAGGCCTCGGGGGGGTGAGACCCAGTACTTC. This translates into CASRPRGGETQYF. The chain is built from TRBV27 and TRBJ2-5; 8 nucleotides align to TRBD2. The CDR3 consists of 13 residues. The V segment lost 6 bases and the J segment 5 bases; nucleotides outside the gene matches: 5. CDR1 is MNHEY and CDR2 is SMNVEV in the germline V gene (reference sequence).

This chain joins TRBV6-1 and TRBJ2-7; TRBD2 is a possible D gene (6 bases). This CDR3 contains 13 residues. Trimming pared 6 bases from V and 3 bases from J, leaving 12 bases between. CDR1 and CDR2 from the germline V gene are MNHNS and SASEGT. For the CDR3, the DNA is TGTGCCAGCAGGAGGGACTCCGGCTACGAGCAGTACTTC. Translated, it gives CASRRDSGYEQYF.

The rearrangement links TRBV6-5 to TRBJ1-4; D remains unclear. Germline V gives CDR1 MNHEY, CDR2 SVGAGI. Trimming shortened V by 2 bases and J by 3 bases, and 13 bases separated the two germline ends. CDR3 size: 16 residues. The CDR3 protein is CASSYGFGGANEKLFF. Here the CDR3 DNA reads TGTGCCAGCAGTTACGGGTTTGGAGGAGCTAATGAAAAACTGTTTTTT.

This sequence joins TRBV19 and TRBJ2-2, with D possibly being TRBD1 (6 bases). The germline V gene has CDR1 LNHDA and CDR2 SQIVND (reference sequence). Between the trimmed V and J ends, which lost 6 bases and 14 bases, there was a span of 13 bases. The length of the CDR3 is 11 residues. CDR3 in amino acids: CASSDNRVLFF. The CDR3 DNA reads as TGTGCCAGTAGCGATAACAGGGTCCTGTTTTTT.

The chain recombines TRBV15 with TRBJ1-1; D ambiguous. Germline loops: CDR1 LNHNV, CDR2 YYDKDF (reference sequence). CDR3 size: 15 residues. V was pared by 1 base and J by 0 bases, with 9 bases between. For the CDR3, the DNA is TGTGCCACCAGCAGAGGTGACACTTTGAACACTGAAGCTTTCTTT. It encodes CATSRGDTLNTEAFF. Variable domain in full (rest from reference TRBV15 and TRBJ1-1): DAMVIQNPRYQVTQFGKPVTLSCSQTLNHNVMYWYQQKSSQAPKLLFHYYDKDFNNEADTPDNFQSRRPNTSFCFLDIRSPGLGDTAMYLCATSRGDTLNTEAFFGQGTRLTVV.

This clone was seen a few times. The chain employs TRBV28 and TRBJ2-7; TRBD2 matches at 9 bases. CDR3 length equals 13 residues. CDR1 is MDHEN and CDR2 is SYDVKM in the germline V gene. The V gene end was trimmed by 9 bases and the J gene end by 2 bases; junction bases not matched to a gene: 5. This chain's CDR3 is CASEAGGPYEQYF. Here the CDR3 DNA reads TGTGCCAGTGAAGCGGGAGGCCCCTACGAGCAGTACTTC.

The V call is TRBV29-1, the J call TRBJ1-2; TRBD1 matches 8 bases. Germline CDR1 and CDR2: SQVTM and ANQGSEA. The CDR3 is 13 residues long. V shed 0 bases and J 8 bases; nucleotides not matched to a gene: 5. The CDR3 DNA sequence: TGCAGCGTTGAAGAACCCAGGACAGGGGGCTACACCTTC. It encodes CSVEEPRTGGYTF. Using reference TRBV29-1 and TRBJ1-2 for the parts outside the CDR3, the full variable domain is SAVISQKPSRDICQRGTSLTIQCQVDSQVTMMFWYRQQPGQSLTLIATANQGSEATYESGFVIDKFPISRPNLTFSTLTVSNMSPEDSSIYLCSVEEPRTGGYTFGSGTRLTVV.

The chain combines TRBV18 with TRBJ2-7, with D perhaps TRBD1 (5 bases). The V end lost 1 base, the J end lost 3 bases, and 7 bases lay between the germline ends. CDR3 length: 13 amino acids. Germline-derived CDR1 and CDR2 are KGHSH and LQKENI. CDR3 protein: CASSPQQGYEQYF. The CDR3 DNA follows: TGTGCCAGCTCACCACAGCAGGGCTACGAGCAGTACTTC.

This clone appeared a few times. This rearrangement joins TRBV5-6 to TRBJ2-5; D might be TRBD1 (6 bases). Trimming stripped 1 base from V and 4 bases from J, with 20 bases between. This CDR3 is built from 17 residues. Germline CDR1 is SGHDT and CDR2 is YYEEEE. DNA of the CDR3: TGTGCCAGCAGCTTGACAGGGTCTTGGAATATCCGAGAGACCCAGTACTTC. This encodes CASSLTGSWNIRETQYF.

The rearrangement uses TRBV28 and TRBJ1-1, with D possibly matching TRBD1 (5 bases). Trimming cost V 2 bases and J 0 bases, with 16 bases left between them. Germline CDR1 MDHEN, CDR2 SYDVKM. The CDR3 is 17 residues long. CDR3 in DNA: TGTGCCAGCAGTTTAAGTCACGGAGGGACGGTGAACACTGAAGCTTTCTTT. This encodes CASSLSHGGTVNTEAFF.